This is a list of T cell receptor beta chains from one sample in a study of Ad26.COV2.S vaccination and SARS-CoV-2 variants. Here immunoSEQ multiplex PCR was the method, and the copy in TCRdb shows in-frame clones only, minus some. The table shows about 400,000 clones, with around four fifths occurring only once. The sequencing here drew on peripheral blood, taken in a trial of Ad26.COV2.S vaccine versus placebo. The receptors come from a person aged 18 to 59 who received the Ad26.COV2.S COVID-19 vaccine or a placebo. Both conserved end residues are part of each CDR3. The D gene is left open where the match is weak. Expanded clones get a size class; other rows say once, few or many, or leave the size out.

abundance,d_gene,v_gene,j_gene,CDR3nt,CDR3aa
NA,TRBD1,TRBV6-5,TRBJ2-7,TGTGCCAGCAGTCCGCGACAGGGCTCCTACGAGCAGTACTTC,CASSPRQGSYEQYF
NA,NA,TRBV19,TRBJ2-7,TGTGCCAGTAAGAGGAACAAGGACGGTGCCTACGAGCAGTACTTC,CASKRNKDGAYEQYF
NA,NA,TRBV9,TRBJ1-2,TGTGCCAGCAGCCCAAGGGGCAGATATGGCTACACCTTC,CASSPRGRYGYTF
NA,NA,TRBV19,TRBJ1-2,TGTGCCAGCCTGGGAGGTGGCTACACCTTC,CASLGGGYTF
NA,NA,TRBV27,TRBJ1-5,TGTGCCAGCAGTTTAGAGGCAGGCGGCCAGCCCCAGCATTTT,CASSLEAGGQPQHF
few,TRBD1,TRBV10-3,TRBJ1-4,TGTGCCATCAGTCCACAGGGGGATGTTGAAAAACTGTTTTTT,CAISPQGDVEKLFF
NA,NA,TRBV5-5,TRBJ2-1,TGTGCCAGCAGCTTGGCCCCCAGCTCCTACAATGAGCAGTTCTTC,CASSLAPSSYNEQFF
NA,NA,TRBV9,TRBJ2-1,TGTGCCAGCAGCGTAGGAACAGGTCTCTACAATGAGCAGTTCTTC,CASSVGTGLYNEQFF
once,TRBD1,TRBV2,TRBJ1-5,TGTGCCAGCAGTACACAACAGGGGTCCGGGCAGCCCCAGCATTTT,CASSTQQGSGQPQHF
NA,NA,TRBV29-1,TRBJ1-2,TGCAGCGTTGAAGGTGGCGGCGTCTATGGCTACACCTTC,CSVEGGGVYGYTF
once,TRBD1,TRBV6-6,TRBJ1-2,TGTGCCAGCAGTTCCCAAGGACAGGGGAGGAATTATGGCTACACCTTC,CASSSQGQGRNYGYTF
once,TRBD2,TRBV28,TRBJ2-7,TGTGCCAGCAGAGAGGGAGGGCCCCACGAGCAGTACTTC,CASREGGPHEQYF
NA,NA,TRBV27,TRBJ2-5,TGTGCCAGCAGGGAGAAAGACCAAGAGACCCAGTACTTC,CASREKDQETQYF
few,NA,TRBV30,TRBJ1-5,TGTGCCTGGAACGGGGGCTTCAATCAGCCCCAGCATTTT,CAWNGGFNQPQHF